This TCR beta chain was sequenced in a study of cytomegalovirus exposure and HLA in healthy donors. About the research overall: The 95 to 150 validation repertoires were produced on the same platform as the 720 or so repertoires of the first cohort. This was reported in a later analysis. The study, taken as a whole, reports: The study recorded 150 to 200 TCR beta chains that were cytomegalovirus-associated. It was reportedly the case that the classifier diagnosed cytomegalovirus status with high specificity and sensitivity. Generally TCR sequences proved uncommon, though certain public TCRs appeared in numerous donors.

With regard to this clone: Its antigen is unidentified.

Clones were read by immunoSEQ multiplex PCR, and TCRdb kept only the in-frame ones, dropping some. The sample contains 100,000 to 150,000 clones, roughly 90% of which appear only once. Sequenced input: PBMCs. This clonotype was obtained from a man aged 25 to 40 in good health and CMV-seronegative.

CDR3 loop: CASSLFVTNTGELFF. CDR3 bases: TGTGCCAGCAGTTTATTTGTCACGAACACCGGGGAGCTGTTTTTT. The chain carries TRBV27 and TRBJ2-2; D gene uncertain. Trimming pared 1 base from V and 0 bases from J, leaving 6 bases between. Germline assignment: CDR1 MNHEY and CDR2 SMNVEV (reference sequence). CDR3 length equals 15 residues.